The 28 T cell receptor beta chains reported below all come from one sample, sequenced in a study of OX40 agonist ivuxolimab in advanced cancers. Assay: immunoSEQ multiplex PCR; the TCRdb copy retains only in-frame clones and omits some. Counted here are some 70,000 clones, approximately 84% occurring once; the ten biggest clones make up approximately 2%. The sequences come from CD4+ or CD8+ T cells sorted from blood, collected in a trial of the OX40 agonist ivuxolimab. The receptors stem from an adult with an advanced solid tumor such as melanoma, head and neck, liver or kidney cancer.

The V gene is TRBV9, the J gene TRBJ2-7; 8 positions match TRBD1. Per germline, CDR1 SGDLS and CDR2 YYNGEE. J lost 2 bases, V lost 5 bases, and 3 bases had no gene match. The CDR3 sequence is 13 residues long. The CDR3, as DNA: TGTGCCAGCAGTGGGACAGGAGCCTACGAGCAGTACTTC. This translates into CASSGTGAYEQYF.

The gene calls are TRBV6-6 and TRBJ2-5; a weak D match, TRBD2 (6 bases). CDR3 length: 14 residues. V was trimmed by 2 bases and J by 4 bases, leaving 11 bases between them. Germline assignment: CDR1 MNHNY and CDR2 SVGAGI (reference sequence). As DNA, the CDR3 is TGTGCCAGCAGTTACATGCGGGGAGGAGAGACCCAGTACTTC. Its protein product is CASSYMRGGETQYF.

This clone has a handful of counts. At one boundary the junction diverges from the germline segment, which might be a read error. The chain combines TRBV30 with TRBJ2-5; D not resolved. The germline CDR1 and CDR2 sequences are GTSNPN and SVGIG (reference sequence). CDR3 length equals 13 residues. The CDR3 sequence: CASSGGLQETQYF. The CDR3 DNA reads as TGTGCCTCGAGTGGCGGCCTCCAAGAGACCCAGTACTTC.

The chain combines TRBV19 with TRBJ1-2; 7 bases are a match to TRBD1. This CDR3 is built from 16 residues. In germline, CDR1 is LNHDA, CDR2 SQIVND (reference sequence). With V trimmed by 3 bases and J by 4 bases, 11 bases remained unmatched. CDR3 in DNA: TGTGCCAGTAGTATGCGTGCAAGACAGGGTGCCTATGGCTACACCTTC. This codes for CASSMRARQGAYGYTF.

V is TRBV14 and J is TRBJ2-2; perhaps D is TRBD1 or TRBD2 (5 bases each). V was clipped by 4 bases and J by 6 bases, with 9 bases between them. The CDR3 spans 13 residues. CDR1 is SGHDN and CDR2 is FVKESK in the germline V gene. CDR3 bases: TGTGCCAGCAGCCCCAGGGACGCCGGGGAGCTGTTTTTT. Protein sequence: CASSPRDAGELFF.

This clone was seen only a few times. The rearrangement uses TRBV4-3 and TRBJ1-5; maybe TRBD1 (5 bases). V lost 1 base and J 4 bases, leaving 11 bases between the germline ends. Germline CDR1 is LGHNA and CDR2 is YSLEER. The CDR3 contains 15 residues. In DNA, the CDR3 is TGCGCCAGCAGCCAAGGGGGACGGTCTAATCAGCCCCAGCATTTT. Its translation: CASSQGGRSNQPQHF.

This chain links TRBV5-1 with TRBJ2-1, with 10 nucleotides matching TRBD1. The J segment lost 7 bases and the V segment lost 3 bases, leaving 7 bases of the junction unmatched. CDR1 and CDR2 (germline): SGHRS, YFSETQ. CDR3 length: 15 amino acids. The CDR3 sequence is CASSSSGTGENEQFF. As DNA, the CDR3 is TGCGCCAGCAGCTCCTCCGGGACAGGGGAAAATGAGCAGTTCTTC.

The gene calls are TRBV28 and TRBJ2-3; unclear D gene. CDR1 and CDR2 (germline): MDHEN, SYDVKM. This CDR3 is 14 amino acids long. The V gene lost 5 bases and the J gene lost 4 bases, with 13 bases spanning the gap. In DNA form, the CDR3 reads TGTGCCAGCAGTACCGACCAGGCGTCAGATACGCAGTATTTT. Its translation: CASSTDQASDTQYF.

The chain carries TRBV2 and TRBJ1-5; possible D gene TRBD1, 6 bases. Germline assignment: CDR1 SNHLY and CDR2 FYNNEI. This CDR3 comprises 15 residues. V was trimmed by 8 bases and J by 2 bases, leaving 16 bases between them. This CDR3 is CASHSQGGGNQPQHF. CDR3 nucleotides: TGTGCCAGCCATTCACAGGGAGGAGGCAATCAGCCCCAGCATTTT.

This clone is a singleton in its sample. This chain joins TRBV11-3 and TRBJ2-1, with TRBD2 matching over 7 bases. This CDR3 comprises 14 residues. Per germline, CDR1 SGHNT and CDR2 YENEEA. Losses at the gene ends were 3 bases for V and 3 bases for J; bases not matched to a gene: 2. This CDR3 is CASSFGGSYNEQFF. For the CDR3, the DNA is TGTGCCAGCAGCTTCGGCGGGAGCTACAATGAGCAGTTCTTC. Drawing the rest from reference TRBV11-3 and TRBJ2-1, the complete variable domain is EAGVVQSPRYKIIEKKQPVAFWCNPISGHNTLYWYLQNLGQGPELLIRYENEEAVDDSQLPKDRFSAERLKGVDSTLKIQPAELGDSAVYLCASSFGGSYNEQFFGPGTRLTVL.

The chain is built from TRBV7-9 and TRBJ1-1, with 9 positions matching TRBD1. The V gene end was trimmed by 1 base and the J gene end by 4 bases; junction bases not matched to a gene: 4. CDR3 length: 15 amino acids. CDR1 and CDR2 from the germline V gene are SEHNR and FQNEAQ (reference sequence). As DNA, the CDR3 is TGTGCCAGCAGCTTAGACGGACAGGGGCGCACTGAAGCTTTCTTT. Its translation: CASSLDGQGRTEAFF.

The chain joins TRBV28 to TRBJ1-6; 11 positions agree with TRBD1. CDR1 is MDHEN and CDR2 is SYDVKM in the germline V gene. This CDR3 spans 17 amino acids. The ends lost 3 bases at V and 9 bases at J; junction bases unmatched: 10. This CDR3 is CASSFKGLGTGGSPLHF. CDR3 sequence (DNA): TGTGCCAGCAGTTTTAAAGGGTTGGGGACAGGGGGTTCACCCCTCCACTTT. The full variable domain, with the rest looked up from reference TRBV28 and TRBJ1-6, is DVKVTQSSRYLVKRTGEKVFLECVQDMDHENMFWYRQDPGLGLRLIYFSYDVKMKEKGDIPEGYSVSREKKERFSLILESASTNQTSMYLCASSFKGLGTGGSPLHFGNGTRLTVT.

The chain carries TRBV28 and TRBJ1-1; the D is unclear. This CDR3 region has 13 residues. V was clipped by 5 bases and J by 2 bases, with 9 bases between them. The V gene's germline CDR1 is MDHEN and CDR2 SYDVKM. CDR3 in DNA: TGTGCCAGCAGTCTCAGACTCAACACTGAAGCTTTCTTT. This translates into CASSLRLNTEAFF.

This sequence joins TRBV5-4 and TRBJ2-1; 7 bases fit TRBD2. The CDR3 is 16 amino acids. Germline loops: CDR1 SGHNT, CDR2 YYREEE (reference sequence). Germline trimming cut 4 bases from V and 0 bases from J; bases unmatched to any gene: 7. CDR3 in amino acids: CASSPTGTTSYNEQFF. The CDR3 nucleotides are TGTGCCAGCAGCCCTACCGGGACTACCTCCTACAATGAGCAGTTCTTC. The whole variable domain, remainder taken from reference TRBV5-4 and TRBJ2-1, is ETGVTQSPTHLIKTRGQQVTLRCSSQSGHNTVSWYQQALGQGPQFIFQYYREEENGRGNFPPRFSGLQFPNYSSELNVNALELDDSALYLCASSPTGTTSYNEQFFGPGTRLTVL.

This chain links TRBV7-2 with TRBJ2-1, with D possibly being TRBD1 or TRBD2 (5 bases each). Trimming pared 0 bases from V and 5 bases from J, leaving 8 bases between. Germline V CDR1 and CDR2: SGHTA, FQGNSA. The CDR3 spans 14 residues. As DNA, the CDR3 is TGTGCCAGCAGCTTAGCACGGGGCCACAATGAGCAGTTCTTC. Its translation is CASSLARGHNEQFF.

The CDR3 sequence is CASSYQGQGTEAFF. DNA for the CDR3: TGTGCCAGCAGTTACCAGGGACAGGGCACTGAAGCTTTCTTT. V usage is TRBV6-5 and J usage is TRBJ1-1, with TRBD1 identical over 9 bases. CDR3 size: 14 residues. The germline V gene encodes CDR1 MNHEY and CDR2 SVGAGI. Unmatched junction bases numbered 2, after V lost 2 bases and J lost 4 bases.

The rearrangement links TRBV13 to TRBJ1-2, with D possibly TRBD1 on 5 matching bases. V gave up 5 bases and J gave up 4 bases, with 14 bases separating them. The CDR3 is 14 residues long. The germline V gene has CDR1 PRHDT and CDR2 FYEKMQ (reference sequence). The CDR3 DNA sequence: TGTGCCAGCAGCCCCTCAGACAGACCCTATGGCTACACCTTC. As protein: CASSPSDRPYGYTF.

The CDR3 here is CASSLARGEGYTF. In DNA, the CDR3 is TGTGCCAGCAGCTTGGCCAGGGGTGAGGGCTACACCTTC. The V and J genes are TRBV5-6 and TRBJ1-2, with TRBD1 as a possible D gene (6 bases). Looked up from germline, CDR1 is SGHDT and CDR2 is YYEEEE. V lost 0 bases and J lost 8, with 11 bases in between. This CDR3 has 13 amino acids.

The genes are TRBV7-2 and TRBJ1-1; a possible D gene is TRBD1 (6 bases). V gave up 5 bases and J gave up 1 base, with 14 bases separating them. Germline lookup yields CDR1 SGHTA and CDR2 FQGNSA. This CDR3 comprises 15 residues. This chain's CDR3 is CASSPRQDRNTEAFF. The CDR3 coding sequence is TGTGCCAGCAGCCCCCGACAGGACAGGAACACTGAAGCTTTCTTT.

The table lists this clone with a few counts. The rearrangement joins TRBV7-8 to TRBJ1-5; D is unclear. Looked up from germline, CDR1 is SGHVS and CDR2 is FQNEAQ. The CDR3 length is 12 residues. Trimming left V 5 bases short and J 9 bases short, with 11 bases between. CDR3 nucleotides: TGTGCCAGCAGCGCCCCCCCGATGCCCCAGCATTTT. It specifies CASSAPPMPQHF.

The chain employs TRBV5-1 and TRBJ2-6; D might be TRBD1 (5 bases). The CDR3 runs 18 residues. The germline CDR1 and CDR2 sequences are SGHRS and YFSETQ. V shed 2 bases and J shed 1 base, with 16 bases lying between them. DNA for the CDR3: TGCGCCAGCAGCTTTCAGCAGGGTGTTGCTTCTGGGGCCAACGTCCTGACTTTC. Translated, it gives CASSFQQGVASGANVLTF. The whole variable domain, remainder taken from reference TRBV5-1 and TRBJ2-6, is KAGVTQTPRYLIKTRGQQVTLSCSPISGHRSVSWYQQTPGQGLQFLFEYFSETQRNKGNFPGRFSGRQFSNSRSEMNVSTLELGDSALYLCASSFQQGVASGANVLTFGAGSRLTVL.

This chain connects TRBV4-2 to TRBJ2-4, with D possibly TRBD1 on 5 matching bases. CDR1 LGHNA and CDR2 YNFKEQ come from the germline V gene. The CDR3 is 16 amino acids. Trimming cost V 1 base and J 0 bases, with 10 bases left between them. The CDR3 is CASSQGTLVAKNIQYF. CDR3 nucleotides: TGTGCCAGCAGCCAAGGGACATTAGTAGCCAAAAACATTCAGTACTTC.

The rearrangement joins TRBV6-5 to TRBJ2-3; D perhaps matches TRBD2 (5 bases). There are 15 residues in the CDR3. V lost 0 bases, J lost 1 base, and 8 bases lay in between. Germline values: CDR1 MNHEY, CDR2 SVGAGI. The CDR3, as DNA: TGTGCCAGCAGTTACTCCACTAGAGGCACAGATACGCAGTATTTT. This translates into CASSYSTRGTDTQYF.

The rearrangement uses TRBV7-9 and TRBJ2-3, with 7 bases identical to TRBD2. Germline V gives CDR1 SEHNR, CDR2 FQNEAQ (reference sequence). V shed 4 bases, J shed 0 bases, and the junction held 4 bases outside the gene matches. This CDR3 contains 15 residues. CDR3 DNA: TGTGCCAGCAGCTACGGGGAGGGAAGCACAGATACGCAGTATTTT. Translating gives CASSYGEGSTDTQYF.

The chain uses TRBV11-2 and TRBJ2-5; 7 bases map to TRBD1. V was pared by 3 bases and J by 7 bases, with 5 bases of the junction left unmatched. Germline-derived CDR1 and CDR2 are SGHAT and FQNNGV. The CDR3 contains 13 residues. CDR3 DNA sequence: TGTGCCAGCAGCTTCGACAGGGATGTGACCCAGTACTTC. This translates into CASSFDRDVTQYF.

The V and J genes are TRBV11-2 and TRBJ2-1; TRBD2 agrees at 8 bases. The CDR3 has 15 residues. V shed 2 bases, J shed 3 bases, and the junction held 3 bases outside the gene matches. The germline gives CDR1 SGHAT, CDR2 FQNNGV. The CDR3 loop is CASSLSGGSYNEQFF. Written as DNA, the CDR3 is TGTGCCAGCAGCTTAAGCGGGGGCAGCTACAATGAGCAGTTCTTC.

This rearrangement joins TRBV4-3 to TRBJ2-3; TRBD1 agrees at 7 bases. Losses at the gene ends were 4 bases for V and 1 base for J; bases not matched to a gene: 5. The germline V gene has CDR1 LGHNA and CDR2 YSLEER. This CDR3 region has 15 residues. CDR3 loop: CASSPLGTGTDTQYF. The CDR3 nucleotides read TGCGCCAGCAGCCCCCTCGGGACAGGCACAGATACGCAGTATTTT.

CDR3 bases: TGTGCCAGCAGTTACAAAGCTCGGGGGTACGAGCAGTACTTC. Protein sequence: CASSYKARGYEQYF. The genes are TRBV6-5 and TRBJ2-7; the D gene is possibly TRBD2 (6 bases). CDR3 size: 14 residues. Trimming cost V 2 bases and J 4 bases, with 12 bases left between them. Germline-derived CDR1 and CDR2 are MNHEY and SVGAGI.